The TCR beta chain described here comes from a study of blood T cell repertoires in COVID-19. Across the whole study: Sources were T cells, B-cell-depleted T cells, or PBMCs; the material itself was cDNA or gDNA.

This CDR3 has 15 residues. Trimming shortened V by 1 base and J by 4 bases, and 13 bases separated the two germline ends. Per the germline V gene, CDR1 is SGHTA and CDR2 is FQGTGA. The table came from immunoSEQ multiplex PCR; TCRdb's copy has only in-frame clones and leaves some out. The sample shows around 150,000 clones, 80% to 95% of them seen only once. This chain links TRBV7-3 with TRBJ1-1, with TRBD1 as a possible D gene (5 bases). The sequenced sample consisted of peripheral blood. The clonotype comes from a man aged 25 to 40 with COVID-19, enrolled during active disease. The CDR3 nucleotides read TGTGCCAGCAGCTTAAAGCCCGGCAGGGTCACTGAAGCTTTCTTT. Protein sequence: CASSLKPGRVTEAFF.